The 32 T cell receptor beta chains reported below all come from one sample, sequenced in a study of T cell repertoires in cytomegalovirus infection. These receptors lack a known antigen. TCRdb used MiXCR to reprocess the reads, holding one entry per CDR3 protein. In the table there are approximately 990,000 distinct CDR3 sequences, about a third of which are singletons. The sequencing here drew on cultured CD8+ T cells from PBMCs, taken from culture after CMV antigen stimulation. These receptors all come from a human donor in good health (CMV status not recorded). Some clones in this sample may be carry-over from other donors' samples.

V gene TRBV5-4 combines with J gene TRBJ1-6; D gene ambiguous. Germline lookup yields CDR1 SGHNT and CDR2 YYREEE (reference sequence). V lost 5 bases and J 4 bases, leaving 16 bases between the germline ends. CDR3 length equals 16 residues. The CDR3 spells CASSPDGTLYNSPLHF. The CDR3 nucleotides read TGTGCCAGCAGTCCAGACGGAACACTGTATAATTCACCCCTCCACTTT.

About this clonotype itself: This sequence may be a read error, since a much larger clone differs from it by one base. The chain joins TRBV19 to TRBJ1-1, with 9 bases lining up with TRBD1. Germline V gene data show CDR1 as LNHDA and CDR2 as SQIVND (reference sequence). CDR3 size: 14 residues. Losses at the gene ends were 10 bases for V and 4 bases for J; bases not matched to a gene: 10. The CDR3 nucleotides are TGTGCCAATAGACCACAGGGGGCAATCACTGAAGCTTTCTTT. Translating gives CANRPQGAITEAFF.

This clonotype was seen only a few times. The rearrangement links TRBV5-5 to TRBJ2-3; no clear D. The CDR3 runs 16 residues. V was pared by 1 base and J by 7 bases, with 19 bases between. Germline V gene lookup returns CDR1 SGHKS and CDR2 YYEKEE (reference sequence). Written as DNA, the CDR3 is TGTGCCAGCAGCTTGTCTCATCGGGCTCTCTCAAATACGCAGTATTTT. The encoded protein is CASSLSHRALSNTQYF.

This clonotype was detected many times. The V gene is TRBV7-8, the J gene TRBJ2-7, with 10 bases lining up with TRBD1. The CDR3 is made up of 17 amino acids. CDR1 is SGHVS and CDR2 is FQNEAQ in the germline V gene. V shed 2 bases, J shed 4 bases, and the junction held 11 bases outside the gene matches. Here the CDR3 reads CASSLPGQGGLRYEQYF. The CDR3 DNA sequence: TGTGCCAGCAGCTTACCCGGACAGGGGGGTCTAAGGTACGAGCAGTACTTC.

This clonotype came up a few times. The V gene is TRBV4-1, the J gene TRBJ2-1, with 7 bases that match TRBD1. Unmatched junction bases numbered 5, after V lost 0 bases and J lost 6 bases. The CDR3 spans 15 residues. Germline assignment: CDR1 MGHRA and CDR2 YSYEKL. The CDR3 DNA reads TGCGCCAGCAGCCAAGAACAACAGGGGATCAATGAGCAGTTCTTC. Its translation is CASSQEQQGINEQFF.

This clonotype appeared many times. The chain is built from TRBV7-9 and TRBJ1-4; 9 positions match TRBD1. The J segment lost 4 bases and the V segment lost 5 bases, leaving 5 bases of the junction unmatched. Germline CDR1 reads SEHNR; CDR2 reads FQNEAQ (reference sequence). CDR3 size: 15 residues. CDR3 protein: CASSHPGQGNEKLFF. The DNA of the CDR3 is TGTGCCAGCAGCCACCCGGGACAGGGTAATGAAAAACTGTTTTTT.

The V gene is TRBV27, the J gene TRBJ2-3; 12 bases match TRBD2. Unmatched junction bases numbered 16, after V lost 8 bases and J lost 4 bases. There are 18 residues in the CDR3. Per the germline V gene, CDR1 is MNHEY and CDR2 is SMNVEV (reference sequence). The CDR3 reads CASRPNVPGLAGADTQYF. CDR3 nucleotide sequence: TGTGCCAGCCGCCCCAATGTACCGGGACTAGCGGGTGCAGATACGCAGTATTTT.

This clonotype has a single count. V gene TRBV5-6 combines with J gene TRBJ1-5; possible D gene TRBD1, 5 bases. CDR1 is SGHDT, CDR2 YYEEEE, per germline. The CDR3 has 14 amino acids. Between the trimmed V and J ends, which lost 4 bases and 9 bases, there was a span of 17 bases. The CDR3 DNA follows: TGTGCCAGCAGCCTTAGCCGGGGGGTAGGGCCCCAGCATTTT. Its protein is CASSLSRGVGPQHF. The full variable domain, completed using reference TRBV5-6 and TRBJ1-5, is DAGVTQSPTHLIKTRGQQVTLRCSPKSGHDTVSWYQQALGQGPQFIFQYYEEEERQRGNFPDRFSGHQFPNYSSELNVNALLLGDSALYLCASSLSRGVGPQHFGDGTRLSIL.

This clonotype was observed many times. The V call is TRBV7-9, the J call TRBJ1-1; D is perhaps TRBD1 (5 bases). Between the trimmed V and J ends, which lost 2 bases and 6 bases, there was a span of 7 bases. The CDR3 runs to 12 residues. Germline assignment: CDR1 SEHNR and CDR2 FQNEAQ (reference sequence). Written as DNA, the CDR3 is TGTGCCAGCAGCTTACAGGGTTCTGAAGCTTTCTTT. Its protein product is CASSLQGSEAFF.

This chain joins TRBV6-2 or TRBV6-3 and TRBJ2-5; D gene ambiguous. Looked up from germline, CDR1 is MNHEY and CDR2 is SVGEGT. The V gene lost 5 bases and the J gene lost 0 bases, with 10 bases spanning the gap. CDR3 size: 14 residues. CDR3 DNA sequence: TGTGCCAGCAGTATCGGCGGCTACCAAGAGACCCAGTACTTC. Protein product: CASSIGGYQETQYF.

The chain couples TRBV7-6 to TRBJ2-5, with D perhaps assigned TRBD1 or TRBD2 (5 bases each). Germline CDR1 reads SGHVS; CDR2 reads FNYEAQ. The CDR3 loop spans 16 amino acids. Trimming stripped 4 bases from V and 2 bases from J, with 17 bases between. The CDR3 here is CASSSPGPAVQETQYF. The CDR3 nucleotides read TGTGCCAGCAGCTCCCCGGGACCAGCGGTTCAAGAGACCCAGTACTTC.

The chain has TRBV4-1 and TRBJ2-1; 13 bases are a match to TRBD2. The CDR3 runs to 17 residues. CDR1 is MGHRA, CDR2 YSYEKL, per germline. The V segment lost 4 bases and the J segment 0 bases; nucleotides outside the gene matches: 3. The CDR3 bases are TGCGCCAGCAGCCCGGGACTAGCGGGAAACTCCTACAATGAGCAGTTCTTC. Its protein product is CASSPGLAGNSYNEQFF.

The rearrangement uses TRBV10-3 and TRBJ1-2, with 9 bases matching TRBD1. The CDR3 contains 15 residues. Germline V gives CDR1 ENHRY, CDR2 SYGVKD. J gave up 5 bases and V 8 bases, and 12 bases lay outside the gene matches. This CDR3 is CAIGDTGTGTYGYTF. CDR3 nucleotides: TGTGCCATCGGAGACACAGGGACAGGGACATATGGCTACACCTTC.

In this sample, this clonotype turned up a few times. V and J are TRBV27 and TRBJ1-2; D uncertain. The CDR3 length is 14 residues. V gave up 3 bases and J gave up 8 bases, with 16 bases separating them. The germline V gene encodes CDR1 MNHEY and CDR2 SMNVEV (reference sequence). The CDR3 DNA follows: TGTGCCAGCAGTTTGGTGGGAGGCGGGTACGGCTACACCTTC. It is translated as CASSLVGGGYGYTF.

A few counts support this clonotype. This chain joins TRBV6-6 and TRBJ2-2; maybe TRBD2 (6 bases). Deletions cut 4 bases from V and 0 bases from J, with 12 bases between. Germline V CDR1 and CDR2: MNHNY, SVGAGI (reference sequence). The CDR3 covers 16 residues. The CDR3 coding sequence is TGTGCCAGCAGTTTTTCTAGCGCCGCGAACACCGGGGAGCTGTTTTTT. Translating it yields CASSFSSAANTGELFF.

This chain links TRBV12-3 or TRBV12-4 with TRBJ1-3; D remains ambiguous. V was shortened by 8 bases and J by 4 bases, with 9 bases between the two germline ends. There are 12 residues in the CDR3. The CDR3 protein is CASAPTGNTIYF. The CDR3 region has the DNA TGTGCCAGCGCCCCGACGGGAAACACCATATATTTT.

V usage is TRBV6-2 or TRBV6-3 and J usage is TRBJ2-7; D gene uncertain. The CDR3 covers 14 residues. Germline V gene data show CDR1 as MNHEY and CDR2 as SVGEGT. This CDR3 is CASSYSIGSYELYV. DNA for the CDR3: TGTGCCAGCAGTTACTCGATAGGTTCCTACGAGCTGTACGTC.

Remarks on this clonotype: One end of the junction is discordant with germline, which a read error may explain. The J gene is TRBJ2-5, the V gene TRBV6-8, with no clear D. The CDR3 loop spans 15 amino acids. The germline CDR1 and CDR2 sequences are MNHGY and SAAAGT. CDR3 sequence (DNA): TGTGCCAGCAGTTACTTTTCTGTGGAGCGTGAGACCCGGTACTTC. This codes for CASSYFSVERETRYF.

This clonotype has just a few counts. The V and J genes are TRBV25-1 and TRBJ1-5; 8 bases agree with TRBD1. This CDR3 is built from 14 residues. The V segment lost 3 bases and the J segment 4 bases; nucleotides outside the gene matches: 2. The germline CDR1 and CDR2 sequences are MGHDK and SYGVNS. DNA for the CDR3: TGTGCCAGCAGTGACTGGACAGGGAATCAGCCCCAGCATTTT. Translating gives CASSDWTGNQPQHF.

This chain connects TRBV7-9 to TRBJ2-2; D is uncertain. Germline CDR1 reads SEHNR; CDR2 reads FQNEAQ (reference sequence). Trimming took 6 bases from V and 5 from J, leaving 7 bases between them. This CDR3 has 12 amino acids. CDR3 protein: CASRDTTGELFF. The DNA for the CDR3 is TGTGCCAGCAGGGATACTACCGGGGAGCTGTTTTTT.

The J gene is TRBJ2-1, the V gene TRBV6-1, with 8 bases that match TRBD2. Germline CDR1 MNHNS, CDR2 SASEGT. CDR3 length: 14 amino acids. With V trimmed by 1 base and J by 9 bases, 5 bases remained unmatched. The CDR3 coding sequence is TGTGCCAGCAGTGAAGGACTAGCGTTTGGTGAGCAGTTCTTC. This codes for CASSEGLAFGEQFF.

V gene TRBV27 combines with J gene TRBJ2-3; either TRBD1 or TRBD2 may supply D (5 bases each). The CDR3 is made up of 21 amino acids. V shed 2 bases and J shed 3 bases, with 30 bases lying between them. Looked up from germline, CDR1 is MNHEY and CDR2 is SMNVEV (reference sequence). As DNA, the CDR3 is TGTGCCAGCAGTTTACGGGACCCTCACACGAGACGCTCTTCCGTGACAGATACGCAGTATTTT. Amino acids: CASSLRDPHTRRSSVTDTQYF.

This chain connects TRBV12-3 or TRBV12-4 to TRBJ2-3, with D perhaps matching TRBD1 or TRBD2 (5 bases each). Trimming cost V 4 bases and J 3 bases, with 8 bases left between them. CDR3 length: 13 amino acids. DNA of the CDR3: TGTGCCAGCAGTTCATGGGGGACAGATACGCAGTATTTT. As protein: CASSSWGTDTQYF.

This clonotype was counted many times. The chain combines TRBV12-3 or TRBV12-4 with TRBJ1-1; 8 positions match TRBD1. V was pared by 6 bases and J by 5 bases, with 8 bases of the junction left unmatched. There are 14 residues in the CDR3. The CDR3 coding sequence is TGTGCCAGCAGCACCCCAGGGGGCGAGACTGAAGCTTTCTTT. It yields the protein CASSTPGGETEAFF.

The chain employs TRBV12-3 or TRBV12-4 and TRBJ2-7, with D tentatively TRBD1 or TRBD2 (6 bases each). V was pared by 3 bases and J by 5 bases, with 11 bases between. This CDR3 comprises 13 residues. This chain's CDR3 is CASSFTGADEQYF. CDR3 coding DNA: TGTGCCAGCAGTTTCACGGGGGCTGACGAGCAGTACTTC.

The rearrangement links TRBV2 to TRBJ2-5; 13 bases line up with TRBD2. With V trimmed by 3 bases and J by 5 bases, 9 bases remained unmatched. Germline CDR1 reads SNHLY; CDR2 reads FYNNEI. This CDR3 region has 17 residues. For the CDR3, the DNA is TGTGCCAGCAGTGAGACTAGCGGGGGGCCAATCGGCGAGACCCAGTACTTC. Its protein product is CASSETSGGPIGETQYF.

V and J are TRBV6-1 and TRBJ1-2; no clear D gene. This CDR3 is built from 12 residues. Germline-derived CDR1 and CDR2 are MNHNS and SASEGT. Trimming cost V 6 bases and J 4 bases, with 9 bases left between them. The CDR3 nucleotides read TGTGCCAGCAGACAGTATGGCTATGGCTACACCTTC. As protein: CASRQYGYGYTF.

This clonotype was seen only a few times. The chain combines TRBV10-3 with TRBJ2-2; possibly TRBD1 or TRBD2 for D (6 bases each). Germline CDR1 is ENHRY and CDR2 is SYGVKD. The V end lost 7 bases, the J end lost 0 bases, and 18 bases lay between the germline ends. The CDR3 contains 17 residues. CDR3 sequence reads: CAIMRRGTVANTGELFF. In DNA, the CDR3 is TGTGCCATCATGAGGAGGGGGACTGTCGCGAACACCGGGGAGCTGTTTTTT.

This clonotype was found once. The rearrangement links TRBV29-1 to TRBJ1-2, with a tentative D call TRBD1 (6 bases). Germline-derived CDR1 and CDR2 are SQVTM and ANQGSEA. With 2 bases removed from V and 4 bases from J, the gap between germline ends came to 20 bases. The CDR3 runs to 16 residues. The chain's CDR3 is CSVESFSPGVFYGYTF. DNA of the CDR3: TGCAGCGTTGAATCCTTTAGCCCAGGGGTTTTCTATGGCTACACCTTC.

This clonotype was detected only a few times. The CDR3 bases are TGTGCCAGTAGGAGGGACAGGGCTTCGGGGGAGTTCTTC. As protein: CASRRDRASGEFF. The rearrangement joins TRBV19 to TRBJ2-1; 9 positions agree with TRBD1. This CDR3 has 13 residues. CDR1 and CDR2 from the germline V gene are LNHDA and SQIVND (reference sequence). Trimming removed 6 bases from V and 14 bases from J; junction bases left unmatched: 11.

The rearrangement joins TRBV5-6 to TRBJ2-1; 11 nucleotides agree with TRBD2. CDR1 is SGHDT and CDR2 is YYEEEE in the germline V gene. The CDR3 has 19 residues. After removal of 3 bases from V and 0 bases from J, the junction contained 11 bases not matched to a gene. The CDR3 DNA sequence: TGTGCCAGCAGCTACTGGCTAGCGGGGGGCTACGACTCCTACAATGAGCAGTTCTTC. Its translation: CASSYWLAGGYDSYNEQFF.

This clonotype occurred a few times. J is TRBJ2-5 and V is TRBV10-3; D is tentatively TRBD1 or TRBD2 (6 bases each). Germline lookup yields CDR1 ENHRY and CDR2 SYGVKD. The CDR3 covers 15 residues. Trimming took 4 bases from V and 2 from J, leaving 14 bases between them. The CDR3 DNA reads TGTGCCATCAGTGGGGGGGCCGGGGGACAAGAGACCCAGTACTTC. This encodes CAISGGAGGQETQYF.